Sequencing of this T cell receptor beta chain was carried out in a study of T cell responses to AZD1222 COVID-19 vaccine. Concerning this clone: Its specificity is not known.

V lost 0 bases and J lost 5, with 10 bases in between. There are 14 residues in the CDR3. In germline, CDR1 is SGHTA, CDR2 FQGNSA. Whole-study results and caveats: Clonal diversity was possibly underestimated; the donors were predominantly white British and more often female. Among spike-specific TCRs, nearly half reportedly target unmutated variant regions.

TCRdb's copy holds only in-frame clones and misses some; the assay was immunoSEQ multiplex PCR. Found here are about 170,000 clones, around nine tenths of them singletons; the top ten hold 0.85% to 1.1%. Sample: peripheral blood, taken 28 days after the second AZD1222 dose. The V call is TRBV7-2, the J call TRBJ1-2; no clear D. The sequence was collected from an adult who received the AZD1222 COVID-19 vaccine. In DNA, the CDR3 is TGTGCCAGCAGCTTAGCGCTTATAGGGTATGGCTACACCTTC. Encoded protein: CASSLALIGYGYTF. The full variable domain, its missing parts supplied by reference TRBV7-2 and TRBJ1-2, is GAGVSQSPSNKVTEKGKDVELRCDPISGHTALYWYRQSLGQGLEFLIYFQGNSAPDKSGLPSDRFSAERTGGSVSTLTIQRTQQEDSAVYLCASSLALIGYGYTFGSGTRLTVV.